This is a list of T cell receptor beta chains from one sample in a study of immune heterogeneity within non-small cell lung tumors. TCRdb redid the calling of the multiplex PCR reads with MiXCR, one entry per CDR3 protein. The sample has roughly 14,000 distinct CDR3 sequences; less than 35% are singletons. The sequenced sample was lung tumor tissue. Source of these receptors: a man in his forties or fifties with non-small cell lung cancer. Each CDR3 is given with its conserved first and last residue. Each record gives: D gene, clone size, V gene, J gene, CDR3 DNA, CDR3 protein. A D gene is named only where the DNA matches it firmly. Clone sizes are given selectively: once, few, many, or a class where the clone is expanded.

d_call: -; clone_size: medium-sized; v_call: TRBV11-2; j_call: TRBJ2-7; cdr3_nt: TGTGCCAGCAGCTTAGAACACTACTACGAGCAGTACTTC; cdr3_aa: CASSLEHYYEQYF
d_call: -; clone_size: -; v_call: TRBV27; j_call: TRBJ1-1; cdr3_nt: TGTGTCAGCAGTTTATCGGTTTGGACTGAAGCTTTCTTT; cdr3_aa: CVSSLSVWTEAFF
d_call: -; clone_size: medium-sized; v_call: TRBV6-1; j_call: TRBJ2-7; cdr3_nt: TGTGCCAGCAGCGCCCCGGGTGGGTTAGAGCAGTACTTC; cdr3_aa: CASSAPGGLEQYF
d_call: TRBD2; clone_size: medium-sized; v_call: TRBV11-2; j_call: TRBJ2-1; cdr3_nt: TGTGCCAGCAAGGCTAGCGGGAGTGGAGAGCAGTTCTTC; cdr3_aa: CASKASGSGEQFF
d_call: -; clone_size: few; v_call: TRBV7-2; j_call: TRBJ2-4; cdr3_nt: TGTGCCAGCAGCTTAGCCCCCCCCGGGAACATTCAGTACTTC; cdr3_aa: CASSLAPPGNIQYF
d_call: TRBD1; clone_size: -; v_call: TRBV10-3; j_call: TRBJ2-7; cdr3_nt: TGTGCCTTCAGTGAAAAGACAGGGGGTTTCTACGAGCAGTACTTC; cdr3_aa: CAFSEKTGGFYEQYF
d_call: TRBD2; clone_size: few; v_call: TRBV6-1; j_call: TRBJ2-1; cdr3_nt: TGTGCCAGCAGTCCTATGGGACTAGACGGGCGTGAGCAGTTCTTC; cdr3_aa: CASSPMGLDGREQFF
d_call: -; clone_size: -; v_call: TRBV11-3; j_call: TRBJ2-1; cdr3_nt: TGTGCCAGCATCTTCTCCAGATTAGAGCAGTTCTTC; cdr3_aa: CASIFSRLEQFF
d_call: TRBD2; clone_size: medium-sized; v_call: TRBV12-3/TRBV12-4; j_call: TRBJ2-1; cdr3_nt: TGTGCCAGCAGTTATAGCGGGAGGTACTCCTACAATGAGCAGTTCTTC; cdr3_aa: CASSYSGRYSYNEQFF
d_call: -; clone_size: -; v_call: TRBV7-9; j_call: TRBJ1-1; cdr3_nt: TGTGCCAGCAGCTTAGTGAGGAGGGACACTGAAGCTTTCTTT; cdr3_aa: CASSLVRRDTEAFF
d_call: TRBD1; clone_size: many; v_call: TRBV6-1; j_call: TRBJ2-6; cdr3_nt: TGTGCCAGCAGCGAGGGACAGGGGGCTGGGGCCAACGTCCTGACTTTC; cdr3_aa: CASSEGQGAGANVLTF
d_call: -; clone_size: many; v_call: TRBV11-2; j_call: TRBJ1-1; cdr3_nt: TGTGCCAGCAGCTTTGGGTGGGGCACTGAAGCTTTCTTT; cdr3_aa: CASSFGWGTEAFF
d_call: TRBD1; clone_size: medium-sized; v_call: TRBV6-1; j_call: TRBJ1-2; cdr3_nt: TGTGCCAGCAGGAGGGCCGGGACAGGCTTTGATGGCTACACCTTC; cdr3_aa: CASRRAGTGFDGYTF
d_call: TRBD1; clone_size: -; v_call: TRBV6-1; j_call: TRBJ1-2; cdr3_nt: TGTGCCAGCAGCAACAGGGGGCAGGTAGGTGGCTGCACCTTC; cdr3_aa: CASSNRGQVGGCTF
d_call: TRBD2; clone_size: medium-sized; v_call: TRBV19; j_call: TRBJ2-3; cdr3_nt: TGTGCCAGTAGACCACGTTTAAGCGGGACCAGCACAGATACGCAGTATTTT; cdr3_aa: CASRPRLSGTSTDTQYF
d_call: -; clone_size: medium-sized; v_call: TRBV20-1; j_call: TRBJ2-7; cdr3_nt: TGCAGTGCTGACGACAGGCTGGCACTCTCCTACGAGCAGTACTTC; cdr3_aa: CSADDRLALSYEQYF
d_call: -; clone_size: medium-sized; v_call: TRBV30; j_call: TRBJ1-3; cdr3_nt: TGTGCCTGGAGTGTTCTCGTGGCCGTGGCCTCTGGAAACACCATATATTTT; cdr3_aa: CAWSVLVAVASGNTIYF
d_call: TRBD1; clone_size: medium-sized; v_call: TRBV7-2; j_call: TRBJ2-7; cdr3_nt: TGTGCCAGCAGCTTAGTGAAGGACAGGGGGCCCTACGAGCAGTACTTC; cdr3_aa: CASSLVKDRGPYEQYF
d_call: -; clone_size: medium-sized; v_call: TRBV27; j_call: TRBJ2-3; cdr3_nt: TGTGCCAGTCGAGGCCAGGAGAGCACAGATACGCAGTATTTT; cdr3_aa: CASRGQESTDTQYF
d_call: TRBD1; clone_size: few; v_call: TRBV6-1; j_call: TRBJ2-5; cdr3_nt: TGTGCCAGCAGTTCAGGGGGCCAGGGGGAGACCCAGTACTTC; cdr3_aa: CASSSGGQGETQYF
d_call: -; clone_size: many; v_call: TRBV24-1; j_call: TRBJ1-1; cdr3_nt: TGTGCCACCAGTGACCTGAGACAGTCTGAAGCTTTCTTT; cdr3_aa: CATSDLRQSEAFF
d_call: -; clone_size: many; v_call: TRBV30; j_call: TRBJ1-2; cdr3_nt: TGTGCCTGGCATGCTACTGCAAGGGACGGCTACACCTTC; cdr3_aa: CAWHATARDGYTF
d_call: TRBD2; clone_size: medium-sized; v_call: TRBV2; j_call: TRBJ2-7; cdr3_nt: TGTGCCACCAAGCGGGAGAGTTCCGAGCAGTACTTC; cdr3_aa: CATKRESSEQYF
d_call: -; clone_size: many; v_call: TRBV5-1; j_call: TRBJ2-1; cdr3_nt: TGCGCCAGCAAGGTAGCAGATTACTACAATGAGCAGTTCTTC; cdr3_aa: CASKVADYYNEQFF
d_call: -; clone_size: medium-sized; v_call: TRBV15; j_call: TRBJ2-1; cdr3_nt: TGTGCCACCAGCAGGAGACAGCCGTACAATGAGCAGTTCTTC; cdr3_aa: CATSRRQPYNEQFF
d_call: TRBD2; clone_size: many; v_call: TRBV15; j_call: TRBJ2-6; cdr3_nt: TGTGCCACCAGCAGACTCCAGGGGACTAGCGGGGCCCTTGGGGCCAACGTCCTGACTTTC; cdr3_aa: CATSRLQGTSGALGANVLTF
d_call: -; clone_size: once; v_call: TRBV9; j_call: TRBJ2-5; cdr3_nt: TGTGCCAGCAGAGTAAATGGGGGGACCTCGGCGGGGGAGACCCAGTACTTC; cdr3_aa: CASRVNGGTSAGETQYF
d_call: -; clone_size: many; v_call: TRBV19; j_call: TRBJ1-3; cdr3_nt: TGTGCCAGTAGTAACCCACACCGACTGACAGCCATATATTTT; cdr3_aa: CASSNPHRLTAIYF
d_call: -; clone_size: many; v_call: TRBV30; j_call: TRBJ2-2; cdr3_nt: TGTGCCTGGACTCAAAGGAGTGACTACACCGGGGAGCTGTTTTTT; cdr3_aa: CAWTQRSDYTGELFF
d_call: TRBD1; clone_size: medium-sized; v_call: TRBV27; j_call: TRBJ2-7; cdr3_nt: TGTGCCAGCAGTCGTACCGGGACAGGGGGACAGTACGAGCAGTACTTC; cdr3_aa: CASSRTGTGGQYEQYF
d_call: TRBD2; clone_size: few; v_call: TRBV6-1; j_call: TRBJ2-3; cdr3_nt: TGTGCCAGCACCAAGGGAGCGGGAGTTGGAGATACGCAGTATTTT; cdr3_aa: CASTKGAGVGDTQYF
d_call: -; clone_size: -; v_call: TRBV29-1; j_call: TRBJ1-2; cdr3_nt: TGCACCTACTCGTATGGCTACACCTTC; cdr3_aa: CTYSYGYTF
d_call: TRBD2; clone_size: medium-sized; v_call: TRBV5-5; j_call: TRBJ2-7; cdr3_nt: TGTGCCAGCACCCGAGGGACTAGCGTGACCTACGAGCAGTACTTC; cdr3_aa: CASTRGTSVTYEQYF
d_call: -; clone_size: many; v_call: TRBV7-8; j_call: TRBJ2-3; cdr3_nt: TGTGCCAGCAGCTCCTACACAGATACGCAGTATTTT; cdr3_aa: CASSSYTDTQYF
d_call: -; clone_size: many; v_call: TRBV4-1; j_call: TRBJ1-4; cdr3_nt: TGCGCCAGCAGCTCCCGACAGTCTACTAATGAAAAACTGTTTTTT; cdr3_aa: CASSSRQSTNEKLFF
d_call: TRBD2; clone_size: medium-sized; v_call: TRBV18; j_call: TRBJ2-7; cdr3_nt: TGTGCCAGCTCACTAGCGGGGTCCTACGAGCAGTACTTC; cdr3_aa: CASSLAGSYEQYF
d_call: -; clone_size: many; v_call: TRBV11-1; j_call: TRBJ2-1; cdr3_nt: TGTGCCAGCAGTCATGGGCGGGTCGGTGAGCAGTTCTTC; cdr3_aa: CASSHGRVGEQFF
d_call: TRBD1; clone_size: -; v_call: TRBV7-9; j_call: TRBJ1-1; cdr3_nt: TGTGCCAGCACGAAACAGGGGAGGAACACTGAAGCTTTCTTT; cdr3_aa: CASTKQGRNTEAFF
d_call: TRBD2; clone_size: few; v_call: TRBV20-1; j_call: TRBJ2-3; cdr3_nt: TGCAGTGCTAGAGATCGGGGGACTAGCGCATCTAGCACAGATACGCAGTATTTT; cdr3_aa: CSARDRGTSASSTDTQYF
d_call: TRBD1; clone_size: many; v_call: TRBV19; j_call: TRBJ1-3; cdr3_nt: TGTGCCAGTAGTATCCCGACAGGGGCTGGAAACACCATATATTTT; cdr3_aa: CASSIPTGAGNTIYF
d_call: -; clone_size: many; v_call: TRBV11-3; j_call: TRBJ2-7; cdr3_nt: TGTGCCAGCAGCTTAAAGGATCAGCGGGTTCCCTACGAGCAGTACTTC; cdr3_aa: CASSLKDQRVPYEQYF